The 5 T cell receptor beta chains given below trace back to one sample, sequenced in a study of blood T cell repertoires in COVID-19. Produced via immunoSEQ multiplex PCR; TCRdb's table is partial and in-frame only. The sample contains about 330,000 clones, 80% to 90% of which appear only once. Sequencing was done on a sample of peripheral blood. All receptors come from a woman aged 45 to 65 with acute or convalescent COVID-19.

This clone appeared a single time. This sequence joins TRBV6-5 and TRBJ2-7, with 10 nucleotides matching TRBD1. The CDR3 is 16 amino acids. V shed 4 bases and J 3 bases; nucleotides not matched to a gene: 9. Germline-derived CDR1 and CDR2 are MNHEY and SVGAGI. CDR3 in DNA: TGTGCCAGCAGTTTAAGGGGGACAGGGGACGACTACGAGCAGTACTTC. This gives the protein CASSLRGTGDDYEQYF.

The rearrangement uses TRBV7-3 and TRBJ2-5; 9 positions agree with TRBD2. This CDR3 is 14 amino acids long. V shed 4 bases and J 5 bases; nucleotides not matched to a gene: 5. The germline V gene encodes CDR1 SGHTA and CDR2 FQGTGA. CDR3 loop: CASSSGLASETQYF. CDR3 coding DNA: TGTGCCAGCAGCTCGGGACTAGCTTCGGAGACCCAGTACTTC. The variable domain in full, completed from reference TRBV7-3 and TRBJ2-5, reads GAGVSQTPSNKVTEKGKYVELRCDPISGHTALYWYRQSLGQGPEFLIYFQGTGAADDSGLPNDRFFAVRPEGSVSTLKIQRTERGDSAVYLCASSSGLASETQYFGPGTRLLVL.

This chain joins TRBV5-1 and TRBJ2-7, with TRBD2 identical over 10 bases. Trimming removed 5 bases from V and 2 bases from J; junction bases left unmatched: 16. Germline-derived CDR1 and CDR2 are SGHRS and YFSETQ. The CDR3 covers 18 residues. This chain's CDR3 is CASSRDSKTGLATYEQYF. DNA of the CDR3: TGCGCCAGCAGTCGAGATTCGAAGACGGGACTAGCGACCTACGAGCAGTACTTC. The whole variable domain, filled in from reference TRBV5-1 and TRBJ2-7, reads KAGVTQTPRYLIKTRGQQVTLSCSPISGHRSVSWYQQTPGQGLQFLFEYFSETQRNKGNFPGRFSGRQFSNSRSEMNVSTLELGDSALYLCASSRDSKTGLATYEQYFGPGTRLTVT.

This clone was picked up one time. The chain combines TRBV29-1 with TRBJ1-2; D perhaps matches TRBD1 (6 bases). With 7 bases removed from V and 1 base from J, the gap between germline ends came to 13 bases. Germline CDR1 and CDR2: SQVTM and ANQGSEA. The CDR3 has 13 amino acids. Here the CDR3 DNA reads TGCAGCGGTAGGACAGCCGATAACTATGGCTACACCTTC. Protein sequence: CSGRTADNYGYTF.

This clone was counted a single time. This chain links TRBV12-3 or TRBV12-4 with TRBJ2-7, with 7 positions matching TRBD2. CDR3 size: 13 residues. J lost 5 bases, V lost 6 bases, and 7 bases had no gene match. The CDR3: CASRKMTSHEQYF. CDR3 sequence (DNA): TGTGCCAGCAGGAAAATGACTAGCCACGAGCAGTACTTC.